Below are 21 T cell receptor beta chains sequenced from a single sample in a study of T cell repertoires in cytomegalovirus infection (dated by TCRdb to between 2018 and 2021). The data were produced on an Illumina HiSeq 1500. TCRdb reprocessed the public reads (quality trimming at Q25 with fastp, clone calling with MiXCR) and kept in-frame beta chains. Entries that share a CDR3 protein sequence are merged under the most common genes and DNA. The sample table shows 150,000 or so distinct CDR3 sequences, and under 20% are seen once. Around 20% of the sample belongs to the ten largest clones. Sequenced: CD8+ T cells from PBMCs. These TCRs come from a human donor in good health (CMV status not recorded). Some clones in this sample may be carry-over from other donors' samples.

The sample holds a few counts of this clonotype. The gene calls are TRBV7-8 and TRBJ1-4; D gene ambiguous. Germline lookup yields CDR1 SGHVS and CDR2 FQNEAQ. The germline V and J ends were trimmed by 5 bases and 0 bases, with 7 bases remaining between them. CDR3 length equals 14 residues. The DNA of the CDR3 is TGTGCCAGCAGCCTTTATCCAACTAATGAAAAACTGTTTTTT. It codes for CASSLYPTNEKLFF.

The chain couples TRBV7-2 to TRBJ1-1; a possible D gene is TRBD1 (6 bases). V was cut by 8 bases and J by 4 bases, with 20 bases left in between. Looked up from germline, CDR1 is SGHTA and CDR2 is FQGNSA. The CDR3 totals 15 residues. The CDR3 loop reads CASAKQGGVSTEAFF. The CDR3, as DNA: TGTGCCAGCGCTAAACAGGGAGGGGTTAGCACTGAAGCTTTCTTT.

The V gene is TRBV28, the J gene TRBJ2-3; possible D gene TRBD1, 6 bases. The CDR3 is made up of 14 amino acids. The germline V gene encodes CDR1 MDHEN and CDR2 SYDVKM. The V end was cut by 3 bases, the J end by 8 bases, with 15 bases between. CDR3 loop: CASSFTGTKRTQYF. CDR3 nucleotide sequence: TGTGCCAGCAGTTTTACAGGGACAAAGCGTACGCAGTATTTT.

Only a few counts were recorded for this clonotype. The genes are TRBV6-1 and TRBJ2-4; no firm D call. Germline V gives CDR1 MNHNS, CDR2 SASEGT. The CDR3 is made up of 14 amino acids. Trimming removed 5 bases at V and 7 bases at J, with 15 bases between. CDR3 bases: TGTGCCAGCAGTCCCCCTGTCTCGAGGAACATTCAGTACTTC. As protein: CASSPPVSRNIQYF.

This sequence joins TRBV7-6 and TRBJ2-3, with D possibly being TRBD2 (5 bases). The V gene lost 1 base and the J gene lost 4 bases, with 6 bases spanning the gap. CDR1 is SGHVS, CDR2 FNYEAQ, per germline. The CDR3 has 13 residues. The CDR3 coding sequence is TGTGCCAGCAGCTTAGTCGGGGCAGATACGCAGTATTTT. Translated, it gives CASSLVGADTQYF.

The chain is built from TRBV7-8 and TRBJ2-7; D gene unclear. The germline CDR1 and CDR2 sequences are SGHVS and FQNEAQ. CDR3 length equals 17 residues. V was shortened by 1 base and J by 6 bases, with 22 bases between the two germline ends. The CDR3 bases are TGTGCCAGCAGCTTAGGTTTGGGCAGCCGCCTTAGTCGCGAGCAGTACTTC. Its translation: CASSLGLGSRLSREQYF.

The V and J genes are TRBV28 and TRBJ2-3; D is undetermined. The germline gives CDR1 MDHEN, CDR2 SYDVKM. V was trimmed by 4 bases and J by 0 bases, leaving 8 bases between them. This CDR3 spans 14 amino acids. CDR3 DNA: TGTGCCAGCAGTTCCACCCAAAGCACAGATACGCAGTATTTT. It specifies CASSSTQSTDTQYF.

The gene calls are TRBV15 and TRBJ2-3; D tentatively fits TRBD1 or TRBD2 (5 bases each). V was clipped by 8 bases and J by 2 bases, with 20 bases between them. CDR3 length: 16 residues. CDR1 is LNHNV, CDR2 YYDKDF, per germline (reference sequence). The CDR3 bases are TGTGCCACCGGCAAGGACGGGGCGACCGTCACAGATACGCAGTATTTT. The encoded protein is CATGKDGATVTDTQYF.

V usage is TRBV7-6 and J usage is TRBJ1-4; the match to TRBD1 covers 8 bases. Unmatched junction bases numbered 5, after V lost 5 bases and J lost 12 bases. This CDR3 is built from 12 residues. CDR1 and CDR2 from the germline V gene are SGHVS and FNYEAQ. In DNA, the CDR3 is TGTGCCAGCAGCCTACTGGACAGGGAACTGTTTTTT. Its protein is CASSLLDRELFF.

The chain couples TRBV29-1 to TRBJ2-7, with D perhaps being TRBD1 or TRBD2 (6 bases each). Germline CDR1 is SQVTM and CDR2 is ANQGSEA. V was clipped by 3 bases and J by 4 bases, with 13 bases between them. This CDR3 has 13 residues. The DNA of the CDR3 is TGCAGCGTTGACGGCGGGACAAGGTACGAGCAGTACTTC. Translation gives CSVDGGTRYEQYF.

V gene TRBV7-2 combines with J gene TRBJ2-3, with TRBD1 as a possible D gene (6 bases). The CDR3 loop spans 14 amino acids. V lost 1 base, J lost 6 bases, and 11 bases lay in between. The germline V gene encodes CDR1 SGHTA and CDR2 FQGNSA. CDR3 sequence reads: CASSLVQGPDTQYF. CDR3 coding DNA: TGTGCCAGCAGCTTAGTTCAGGGGCCGGATACGCAGTATTTT.

This clonotype has only a few counts. The CDR3 nucleotides read TGCAGTGCCAATCCCCCAGGAACCTACGAGCAGTACTTC. Translated, it gives CSANPPGTYEQYF. The gene calls are TRBV20-1 and TRBJ2-7; D not certain. The germline V gene has CDR1 DFQATT and CDR2 SNEGSKA (reference sequence). The CDR3 loop spans 13 amino acids. The V end lost 6 bases, the J end lost 2 bases, and 14 bases lay between the germline ends.

The CDR3 region is CASSLEGAGFSYNEQFF. As DNA, the CDR3 is TGTGCCAGCAGCTTAGAGGGAGCGGGATTTTCCTACAATGAGCAGTTCTTC. The rearrangement joins TRBV11-2 to TRBJ2-1; 7 bases align to TRBD2. The germline gives CDR1 SGHAT, CDR2 FQNNGV. V shed 0 bases and J 1 base; nucleotides not matched to a gene: 6. This CDR3 has 17 amino acids.

In the case of this clonotype: A single base separates this from a much larger clone, so it may be a read error. The genes are TRBV28 and TRBJ2-1, with D perhaps TRBD1 (6 bases). The CDR3 length is 14 residues. Deletions cut 5 bases from V and 3 bases from J, with 11 bases between. Per the germline V gene, CDR1 is MDHEN and CDR2 is SYDVKM. In DNA, the CDR3 is TGTGCCAGCAGTCCGGTACAGGGCTACAATGAGCAGTTCTTC. Protein: CASSPVQGYNEQFF.

The V call is TRBV11-3, the J call TRBJ1-1; D is uncertain. Germline V gene sequence: CDR1 SGHNT, CDR2 YENEEA. V was shortened by 0 bases and J by 2 bases, with 7 bases between the two germline ends. CDR3 size: 14 residues. The CDR3 DNA follows: TGTGCCAGCAGCTTAGACAGTGGAAACACTGAAGCTTTCTTT. This encodes CASSLDSGNTEAFF.

V usage is TRBV15 and J usage is TRBJ1-1; a possible D gene is TRBD1 (6 bases). CDR1 LNHNV and CDR2 YYDKDF come from the germline V gene (reference sequence). The CDR3 totals 15 residues. Trimming took 5 bases from V and 1 from J, leaving 14 bases between them. Written as DNA, the CDR3 is TGTGCCACCAGCGCCAGGGGCGACTCGAACACTGAAGCTTTCTTT. It is translated as CATSARGDSNTEAFF.

The V call is TRBV14, the J call TRBJ2-2; tentative D call: TRBD1 (6 bases). The germline V gene has CDR1 SGHDN and CDR2 FVKESK. The CDR3 runs 15 residues. V shed 4 bases and J shed 7 bases, with 16 bases lying between them. The CDR3 sequence is CASSLGGYVDGELFF. The CDR3 DNA follows: TGTGCCAGCAGCCTAGGGGGATACGTAGACGGGGAGCTGTTTTTT. Using reference TRBV14 and TRBJ2-2 for the parts outside the CDR3, the full variable domain is EAGVTQFPSHSVIEKGQTVTLRCDPISGHDNLYWYRRVMGKEIKFLLHFVKESKQDESGMPNNRFLAERTGGTYSTLKVQPAELEDSGVYFCASSLGGYVDGELFFGEGSRLTVL.

The V gene is TRBV20-1, the J gene TRBJ1-1; D unresolved. CDR1 is DFQATT, CDR2 SNEGSKA, per germline (reference sequence). The length of the CDR3 is 11 residues. Between the trimmed V and J ends, which lost 3 bases and 7 bases, there was a span of 9 bases. CDR3 in DNA: TGCAGTGCTAGGACTCCAGATGAAGCTTTCTTT. Translating it yields CSARTPDEAFF.

The rearrangement links TRBV19 to TRBJ2-1, with D unclear. From germline, CDR1 is LNHDA and CDR2 SQIVND (reference sequence). With 5 bases removed from V and 5 bases from J, the gap between germline ends came to 10 bases. This CDR3 is built from 13 residues. CDR3 amino acids: CASSPDWNNEQFF. The CDR3 DNA reads TGTGCCAGTAGTCCCGACTGGAACAATGAGCAGTTCTTC.

This clonotype was counted a few times. The chain joins TRBV25-1 to TRBJ2-5; 9 bases are shared with TRBD1. V trimming: 6 bases; J trimming: 4 bases; junction bases outside the gene matches: 6. Germline V gives CDR1 MGHDK, CDR2 SYGVNS. The CDR3 totals 14 residues. Here the CDR3 reads CASRGQGGGETQYF. Here the CDR3 DNA reads TGTGCCAGCAGGGGACAGGGAGGCGGAGAGACCCAGTACTTC.

There are a few counts of this clonotype. The genes are TRBV6-2 or TRBV6-3 and TRBJ1-5; no clear D gene. The CDR3 totals 15 residues. Per the germline V gene, CDR1 is MNHEY and CDR2 is SVGEGT. Trimming cost V 0 bases and J 1 base, with 7 bases left between them. CDR3 amino acids: CASSYSPVSNQPQHF. In DNA, the CDR3 is TGTGCCAGCAGTTACTCCCCAGTAAGCAATCAGCCCCAGCATTTT.